This record covers a single TCR beta chain. Its antigen is not identified. This CDR3 is 17 amino acids long. The germline V gene has CDR1 KGHSH and CDR2 LQKENI. V dropped 6 bases and J dropped 0 bases, with 17 bases sitting between them. Libraries were prepared by immunoSEQ multiplex PCR; TCRdb keeps only in-frame clonotypes and omits some of them. Among 9,500 to 13,000 clones listed, about four fifths were seen once. The record originates from a study of follicular helper T cells after annual influenza vaccination. Broader study findings: ICOS-CD38- cTfh most often held earlier Day 7 ICOS+CD38+ clones. Successive annual vaccinations recalled a recurrent oligoclonal ICOS+CD38+ cTfh response with influenza-specific clonotypes. ICOS+CD38+ cTfh clonality tracked population frequency, and its change tracked circulating plasmablast change.

Stated time point: 2014-2015 season, 7 days after vaccination. Blood volume per time point ranged from roughly 40 to 100 mL. The source of this sequence is an adult who received the influenza vaccine. The chain is built from TRBV18 and TRBJ1-4; D is unresolved. The specimen was CXCR5- memory CD4+ T cells sorted from blood, collected 7 days after influenza vaccination. For the CDR3, the DNA is TGTGCCAGCTCGGCACTTTCTAGACAAGCAACTAATGAAAAACTGTTTTTT. This encodes CASSALSRQATNEKLFF.